One sample yielded the 2 T cell receptor beta chains listed below, sequenced in a study of cytomegalovirus exposure and HLA in healthy donors (dated by TCRdb to 2016 to 2017). Library construction relied on the immunoSEQ multiplex PCR assay. For the multiplex PCR, a mixture combining 60 forward primers for TCR Vbeta segments and 13 reverse primers for TCR Jbeta segments was used. In TCRdb, the immuneACCESS table is reduced to in-frame sequences with V and J assigned. These tables do not hold every clone; where another copy was compared, an unresolved V gene accounts for under half, and the others remain unexplained. Present in this sample are around 170,000 clones, about 84% of which were seen just once. The ten most abundant clones make up around 1.3% of the sample. The sample consisted of PBMCs. Receptor source: a man aged 50-59 years in good health and CMV-seropositive.

The chain combines TRBV7-2 with TRBJ2-2, with 12 nucleotides matching TRBD2. The CDR3 covers 14 residues. The germline V gene encodes CDR1 SGHTA and CDR2 FQGNSA. The ends lost 6 bases at V and 5 bases at J; junction bases unmatched: 1. DNA for the CDR3: TGTGCCAGCAGGGGGACTAGCGGGACCGGGGAGCTGTTTTTT. Amino acid sequence: CASRGTSGTGELFF.

The genes are TRBV7-8 and TRBJ2-1, with D possibly TRBD1 on 5 matching bases. Between the trimmed V and J ends, which lost 1 base and 2 bases, there was a span of 12 bases. CDR3 length equals 16 residues. The germline CDR1 and CDR2 sequences are SGHVS and FQNEAQ. This CDR3 is CASSLGREGAYNEQFF. CDR3 DNA sequence: TGTGCCAGCAGCTTAGGCAGGGAAGGGGCCTACAATGAGCAGTTCTTC. Full variable domain (outside the CDR3, taken from reference TRBV7-8 and TRBJ2-1): GAGVSQSPRYKVAKRGQDVALRCDPISGHVSLFWYQQALGQGPEFLTYFQNEAQLDKSGLPSDRFFAERPEGSVSTLKIQRTQQEDSAVYLCASSLGREGAYNEQFFGPGTRLTVL.